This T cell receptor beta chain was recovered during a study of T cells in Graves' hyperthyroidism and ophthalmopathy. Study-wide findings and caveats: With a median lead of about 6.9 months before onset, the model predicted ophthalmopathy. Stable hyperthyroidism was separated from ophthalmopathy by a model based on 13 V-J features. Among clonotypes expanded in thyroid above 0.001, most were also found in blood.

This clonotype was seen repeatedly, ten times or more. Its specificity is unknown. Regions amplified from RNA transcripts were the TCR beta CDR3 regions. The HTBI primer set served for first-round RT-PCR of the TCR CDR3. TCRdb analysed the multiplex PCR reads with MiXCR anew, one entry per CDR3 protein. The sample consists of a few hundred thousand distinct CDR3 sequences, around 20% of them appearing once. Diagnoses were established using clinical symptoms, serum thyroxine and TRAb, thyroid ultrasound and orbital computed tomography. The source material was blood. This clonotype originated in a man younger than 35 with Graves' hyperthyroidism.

The CDR3 spells CASGLSGMNTEAFF. The CDR3 DNA sequence: TGTGCCAGCGGCCTGAGTGGTATGAACACTGAAGCTTTCTTT. The V and J genes are TRBV27 and TRBJ1-1; no firm D call. The CDR3 covers 14 residues. V was trimmed by 8 bases and J by 0 bases, leaving 13 bases between them. Germline V gives CDR1 MNHEY, CDR2 SMNVEV (reference sequence).